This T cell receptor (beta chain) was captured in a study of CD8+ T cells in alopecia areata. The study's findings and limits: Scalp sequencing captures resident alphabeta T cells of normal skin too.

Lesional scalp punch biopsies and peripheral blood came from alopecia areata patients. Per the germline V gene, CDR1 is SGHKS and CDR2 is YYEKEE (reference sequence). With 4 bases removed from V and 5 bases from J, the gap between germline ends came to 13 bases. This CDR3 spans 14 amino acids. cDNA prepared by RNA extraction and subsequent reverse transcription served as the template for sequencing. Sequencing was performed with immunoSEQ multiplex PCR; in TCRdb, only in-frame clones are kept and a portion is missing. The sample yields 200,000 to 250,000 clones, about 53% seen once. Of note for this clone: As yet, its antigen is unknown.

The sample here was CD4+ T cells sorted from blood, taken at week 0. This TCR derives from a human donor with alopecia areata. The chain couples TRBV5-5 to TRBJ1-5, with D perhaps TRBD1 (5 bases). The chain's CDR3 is CASSGGTGYQPQHF. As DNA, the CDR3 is TGTGCCAGCAGCGGGGGGACGGGGTATCAGCCCCAGCATTTT.